These 13 T cell receptor beta chains originate from one sample sequenced in a study of T cells in Graves' hyperthyroidism and ophthalmopathy (dated by TCRdb to about 2019). The receptor library was made with multiplex PCR. For sequencing, an Illumina HiSeq 2000 was employed. TCR beta CDR3 regions were amplified from RNA transcripts. The first round of RT-PCR for the TCR CDR3 was performed with the HTBI primer set and the Qiagen OneStep RT-PCR kit. TCRdb passed the public sequencing reads through fastp at Q25 and MiXCR, retaining productive beta sequences. Entries that share a CDR3 protein sequence are merged under the most common genes and DNA. The sample data list about 600,000 distinct CDR3 sequences, and about 14% of these were observed just once. The ten largest clones take up approximately 12% of the sample. The source material was blood. The receptors stem from a woman in her forties or fifties with Graves' ophthalmopathy.

This clonotype was detected many times. The chain is built from TRBV11-3 and TRBJ2-5; 9 nucleotides line up with TRBD1. This CDR3 region has 15 residues. Trimming at V came to 3 bases and at J to 5 bases, leaving 7 bases not matched to a gene. Germline V gives CDR1 SGHNT, CDR2 YENEEA. The CDR3 loop is CASSLPGQGLETQYF. The CDR3 DNA is TGTGCCAGCAGCTTGCCGGGACAGGGATTGGAGACCCAGTACTTC. Together with reference TRBV11-3 and TRBJ2-5, the CDR3 gives the full variable domain: EAGVVQSPRYKIIEKKQPVAFWCNPISGHNTLYWYLQNLGQGPELLIRYENEEAVDDSQLPKDRFSAERLKGVDSTLKIQPAELGDSAVYLCASSLPGQGLETQYFGPGTRLLVL.

CDR3 loop: CATSPTQGGAKNIQYF. As DNA, the CDR3 is TGTGCCACCAGCCCCACTCAAGGGGGAGCCAAAAACATTCAGTACTTC. The gene calls are TRBV15 and TRBJ2-4; D may be TRBD1 (6 bases). From germline, CDR1 is LNHNV and CDR2 YYDKDF (reference sequence). The CDR3 is made up of 16 amino acids. V lost 5 bases, J lost 0 bases, and 14 bases lay in between.

This clonotype was seen ten or more times. This chain joins TRBV2 and TRBJ2-7; a possible D gene is TRBD1 (6 bases). The germline V gene encodes CDR1 SNHLY and CDR2 FYNNEI. CDR3 length: 12 amino acids. The V gene lost 10 bases and the J gene lost 3 bases, with 13 bases spanning the gap. The CDR3 DNA sequence: TGTGCCACCGTCGGACAGAGCTACGAGCAGTACTTC. Translation gives CATVGQSYEQYF.

This clonotype was seen ten or more times. CDR3 region: CASSLYFRSYEQYF. CDR3 DNA: TGTGCCAGCAGTCTATATTTCAGGAGCTACGAGCAGTACTTC. This chain uses TRBV28 with TRBJ2-7; D unclear. The ends were cut back, 5 bases at V and 3 bases at J, with 14 bases in the middle. The CDR3 spans 14 residues. Germline loops: CDR1 MDHEN, CDR2 SYDVKM.

In this sample, this clonotype turned up many times. V gene TRBV28 combines with J gene TRBJ2-1; D could derive from TRBD1 or TRBD2 (5 bases each). Germline CDR1 MDHEN, CDR2 SYDVKM. The CDR3 is 13 amino acids. V was cut by 6 bases and J by 3 bases, with 9 bases left in between. CDR3 bases: TGTGCCAGCAGAGCAGGGAGCTACAATGAGCAGTTCTTC. Its translation is CASRAGSYNEQFF.

This clonotype has just a few counts. This chain uses TRBV3-1 with TRBJ2-2; possible D gene TRBD2, 6 bases. The CDR3 is 19 amino acids. Looked up from germline, CDR1 is LGHDT and CDR2 is YNNKEL (reference sequence). Trimming stripped 4 bases from V and 7 bases from J, with 28 bases between. The DNA for the CDR3 is TGTGCCAGCAGCCGAAGAGTGGGAACAGGACTATGGGGCTACGGGGAGCTGTTTTTT. This translates into CASSRRVGTGLWGYGELFF.

Ten or more counts support this clonotype. The CDR3 nucleotides are TGTGCCAGCAGCCCCTATAATGCTGGCTACACCTTC. This encodes CASSPYNAGYTF. The gene calls are TRBV5-5 and TRBJ1-2, with D unclear. Germline V gene sequence: CDR1 SGHKS, CDR2 YYEKEE (reference sequence). The CDR3 is 12 amino acids. V lost 4 bases and J 7 bases, leaving 11 bases between the germline ends.

There are many counts of this clonotype. The chain links TRBV6-1 to TRBJ2-2; D is unclear. Trimming cost V 1 base and J 7 bases, with 1 base left between them. CDR3 length: 11 residues. Looked up from germline, CDR1 is MNHNS and CDR2 is SASEGT. The CDR3 coding sequence is TGTGCCAGCAGTGAAGTCGGGGAGCTGTTTTTT. The encoded protein is CASSEVGELFF.

V is TRBV29-1 and J is TRBJ2-1; TRBD2 might be the D (6 bases). Trimming stripped 4 bases from V and 4 bases from J, with 23 bases between. Per the germline V gene, CDR1 is SQVTM and CDR2 is ANQGSEA. This CDR3 comprises 17 residues. The CDR3 DNA is TGCAGCGTTGGGGGGACTCCCGCTCGACCCACTTACAATGAGCAGTTCTTC. Amino acid sequence: CSVGGTPARPTYNEQFF.

This chain connects TRBV9 to TRBJ2-2; D unclear. The V gene lost 1 base and the J gene lost 0 bases, with 7 bases spanning the gap. This CDR3 is built from 15 residues. Looked up from germline, CDR1 is SGDLS and CDR2 is YYNGEE. The CDR3 DNA sequence: TGTGCCAGCAGCGTATCGCTAGCGAACACCGGGGAGCTGTTTTTT. Translation: CASSVSLANTGELFF.

In this sample, this clonotype turned up a few times. V gene TRBV12-3 or TRBV12-4 combines with J gene TRBJ2-1, with no clear D. There are 13 residues in the CDR3. Trimming took 6 bases from V and 12 from J, leaving 18 bases between them. The CDR3 spells CASRHGPGPGQFF. The CDR3 nucleotides read TGTGCCAGCAGGCACGGCCCCGGGCCCGGGCAGTTCTTC.

The table lists this clonotype with many counts. This sequence joins TRBV29-1 and TRBJ2-3, with unresolved D. In germline, CDR1 is SQVTM, CDR2 ANQGSEA. CDR3 length: 13 residues. Trimming cost V 4 bases and J 2 bases, with 10 bases left between them. CDR3 amino acids: CSVGAVLTDTQYF. The CDR3 DNA follows: TGCAGCGTTGGGGCTGTACTCACAGATACGCAGTATTTT.

Only a few counts were recorded for this clonotype. The genes are TRBV6-2 or TRBV6-3 and TRBJ2-6, with 9 bases lining up with TRBD2. V trimming: 1 base; J trimming: 3 bases; junction bases outside the gene matches: 4. There are 17 residues in the CDR3. Germline CDR1 reads MNHEY; CDR2 reads SVGEGT. As DNA, the CDR3 is TGTGCCAGCAGTTACTGGTCTAGCGGGAATGGGGCCAACGTCCTGACTTTC. Protein product: CASSYWSSGNGANVLTF.